This T cell receptor (beta chain) was sequenced during a study of T cell responses to AZD1222 COVID-19 vaccine. Second doses that came at about 4 or about 12 weeks were put together. Clones were read by immunoSEQ multiplex PCR, and TCRdb kept only the in-frame ones, dropping some. The sample holds 180,000 or so clones; around 90% are singletons and the top ten take 25% to 30%. The V gene's germline CDR1 is SGHTA and CDR2 FQGNSA. The length of the CDR3 is 16 residues. The ends lost 1 base at V and 0 bases at J; junction bases unmatched: 4. The rearrangement uses TRBV7-2 and TRBJ2-3; TRBD2 matches 7 bases. The sample here was peripheral blood, taken 28 days after the second AZD1222 dose. This clonotype was sampled from an adult who received the AZD1222 COVID-19 vaccine. The CDR3 reads CASSLGGAGSTDTQYF. The CDR3, as DNA: TGTGCCAGCAGCTTAGGGGGAGCGGGAAGCACAGATACGCAGTATTTT.